A single sample gave rise to the 21 T cell receptor beta chains below, sequenced in a study of control samples from healthy donors and cancer patients. The data were produced by immunoSEQ multiplex PCR, yet TCRdb's version contains in-frame clones alone and is incomplete. There are fewer than 95,000 clones in the sample; 86% occur only once, and roughly 21% lies in the top ten. Material: blood. Receptors were obtained from a young man in good health.

This clone was counted between two and nine times. The chain carries TRBV19 and TRBJ2-7, with D maybe TRBD1 (5 bases). The CDR3 runs 14 residues. Looked up from germline, CDR1 is LNHDA and CDR2 is SQIVND (reference sequence). V lost 3 bases and J lost 3, with 12 bases in between. In nucleotides, the CDR3 is TGTGCCAGTAGTATCAGGGCAGGCTACTACGAGCAGTACTTC. Translating it yields CASSIRAGYYEQYF.

The rearrangement joins TRBV3-1 (or the pseudogene TRBV3-2) to TRBJ1-2, with 7 bases aligning to TRBD1. Unmatched junction bases numbered 8, after V lost 5 bases and J lost 5 bases. From germline, CDR1 is LGHDT and CDR2 YNNKEL (reference sequence). The CDR3 is 14 amino acids. The CDR3 region is CASSAWGQSYGYTF. CDR3 in DNA: TGTGCCAGCAGCGCCTGGGGACAGTCTTATGGCTACACCTTC.

J is TRBJ1-1 and V is TRBV7-8; 10 positions agree with TRBD1. The trim removed 5 bases at V and 1 base at J, leaving 4 bases unmatched. Germline loops: CDR1 SGHVS, CDR2 FQNEAQ. The length of the CDR3 is 15 residues. The CDR3, as DNA: TGTGCCAGCAGCCGTGACAGGGGGCCGAACACTGAAGCTTTCTTT. This translates into CASSRDRGPNTEAFF.

The chain combines TRBV30 with TRBJ1-1; no reliable D call. This CDR3 spans 13 amino acids. Between the trimmed V and J ends, which lost 0 bases and 5 bases, there was a span of 10 bases. CDR1 is GTSNPN and CDR2 is SVGIG in the germline V gene (reference sequence). The CDR3 nucleotides are TGTGCCTGGAGTGTACTTCGAGAGACTGAAGCTTTCTTT. Translation gives CAWSVLRETEAFF.

The rearrangement joins TRBV6-5 to TRBJ2-5; 7 nucleotides line up with TRBD1. V trimming: 2 bases; J trimming: 4 bases; junction bases outside the gene matches: 7. The CDR3 covers 15 residues. CDR1 is MNHEY and CDR2 is SVGAGI in the germline V gene. CDR3 sequence reads: CASSYGDSQIETQYF. In DNA, the CDR3 is TGTGCCAGCAGTTACGGGGACAGCCAGATAGAGACCCAGTACTTC.

This sequence joins TRBV14 and TRBJ1-2; D ambiguous. Germline loops: CDR1 SGHDN, CDR2 FVKESK. The CDR3 totals 13 residues. V dropped 0 bases and J dropped 3 bases, with 5 bases sitting between them. The CDR3 nucleotides are TGTGCCAGCAGCCAAGATCGCGACTATGGCTACACCTTC. This translates into CASSQDRDYGYTF. The whole variable domain, remainder taken from reference TRBV14 and TRBJ1-2, is EAGVTQFPSHSVIEKGQTVTLRCDPISGHDNLYWYRRVMGKEIKFLLHFVKESKQDESGMPNNRFLAERTGGTYSTLKVQPAELEDSGVYFCASSQDRDYGYTFGSGTRLTVV.

The chain recombines TRBV7-2 with TRBJ1-2; D gene ambiguous. Germline V CDR1 and CDR2: SGHTA, FQGNSA. The ends were cut back, 1 base at V and 3 bases at J, with 15 bases in the middle. The CDR3 is 16 residues long. The DNA of the CDR3 is TGTGCCAGCAGCTTAGGGGCTAAAGAGGGAGACTATGGCTACACCTTC. Translated: CASSLGAKEGDYGYTF.

This rearrangement joins TRBV24-1 to TRBJ2-2; D remains unclear. This CDR3 region has 16 residues. Trimming took 3 bases from V and 5 from J, leaving 15 bases between them. Germline V gene sequence: CDR1 KGHDR, CDR2 SFDVKD. CDR3 in amino acids: CATSDAGPPETGELFF. CDR3 DNA: TGTGCCACCAGTGATGCCGGGCCGCCTGAAACCGGGGAGCTGTTTTTT.

This chain joins TRBV30 and TRBJ2-7; D might be TRBD1 (5 bases). This CDR3 region has 11 residues. Trimming stripped 1 base from V and 9 bases from J, with 10 bases between. Germline V lookup: CDR1 GTSNPN, CDR2 SVGIG (reference sequence). The CDR3, as DNA: TGTGCCTGGAGTGAGGGGCTTGGGCAGTACTTC. This codes for CAWSEGLGQYF.

The gene calls are TRBV29-1 and TRBJ2-1, with TRBD1 matching over 12 bases. There are 13 residues in the CDR3. J gave up 10 bases and V 3 bases, and 4 bases lay outside the gene matches. CDR1 is SQVTM and CDR2 is ANQGSEA in the germline V gene. This chain's CDR3 is CSVEGQGAKEQFF. CDR3 DNA: TGCAGCGTTGAGGGACAGGGGGCGAAGGAGCAGTTCTTC.

This clone was recorded only once. The chain couples TRBV6-5 to TRBJ2-1; D unclear. Germline V CDR1 and CDR2: MNHEY, SVGAGI. The CDR3 extends over 14 amino acids. The V end lost 0 bases, the J end lost 4 bases, and 7 bases lay between the germline ends. The CDR3 nucleotides are TGTGCCAGCAGTTACTCGGGCGGTTACAATGAGCAGTTCTTC. This codes for CASSYSGGYNEQFF.

The V gene is TRBV10-2, the J gene TRBJ2-7, with D hard to call. In germline, CDR1 is WSHSY, CDR2 SAAADI. The V end lost 6 bases, the J end lost 0 bases, and 6 bases lay between the germline ends. This CDR3 spans 12 amino acids. In DNA, the CDR3 is TGCGCCAGCAGCGACGGCTCCTACGAGCAGTACGTC. Its translation: CASSDGSYEQYV.

The chain links TRBV5-1 to TRBJ2-3; D remains unclear. Trimming left V 5 bases short and J 0 bases short, with 16 bases between. In germline, CDR1 is SGHRS, CDR2 YFSETQ. CDR3 size: 16 residues. The CDR3: CASSFFTTPSTDTQYF. The CDR3 bases are TGCGCCAGCAGTTTTTTTACTACTCCGAGCACAGATACGCAGTATTTT.

This clone was observed a single time. The chain combines TRBV24-1 with TRBJ1-5; 7 bases agree with TRBD1. After removal of 5 bases from V and 5 bases from J, the junction contained 5 bases not matched to a gene. The CDR3 runs 14 residues. The germline V gene has CDR1 KGHDR and CDR2 SFDVKD. This CDR3 reads CATSVGTVHQPQHF. DNA for the CDR3: TGTGCCACCAGTGTGGGGACAGTTCATCAGCCCCAGCATTTT.

V and J are TRBV5-5 and TRBJ2-7, with 7 bases matching TRBD1. V dropped 2 bases and J dropped 3; count of bases not matched to a gene: 8. Germline assignment: CDR1 SGHKS and CDR2 YYEKEE (reference sequence). The CDR3 extends over 15 amino acids. The CDR3 loop reads CASSLITGELYEQYF. The CDR3 nucleotides read TGTGCCAGCAGCTTAATCACAGGGGAACTCTACGAGCAGTACTTC.

This clone was found once. The chain has TRBV4-1 and TRBJ2-7; perhaps TRBD1 as D (6 bases). The CDR3 totals 13 residues. V was clipped by 3 bases and J by 1 base, with 7 bases between them. From germline, CDR1 is MGHRA and CDR2 YSYEKL. The CDR3 loop reads CASSHRGSYEQYF. The CDR3 coding sequence is TGCGCCAGCAGCCACAGGGGTTCCTACGAGCAGTACTTC.

This clone came up a few times. The CDR3 region is CSVGVDEKLFF. The CDR3 nucleotides read TGCAGCGTGGGAGTCGATGAAAAACTGTTTTTT. J is TRBJ1-4 and V is TRBV29-1; no definite D call. Deletions cut 6 bases from V and 6 bases from J, with 8 bases between. Germline V gene sequence: CDR1 SQVTM, CDR2 ANQGSEA. This CDR3 spans 11 amino acids.

The CDR3 here is CASSGQGSYNEQFF. The CDR3 nucleotides are TGCGCCAGCTCGGGACAGGGCTCCTACAATGAGCAGTTCTTC. The rearrangement uses TRBV10-2 and TRBJ2-1; 9 nucleotides line up with TRBD1. The ends lost 8 bases at V and 0 bases at J; junction bases unmatched: 2. The CDR3 is made up of 14 amino acids. The germline gives CDR1 WSHSY, CDR2 SAAADI.

V is TRBV9 and J is TRBJ2-1, with a weak D call TRBD2 (5 bases). Germline loops: CDR1 SGDLS, CDR2 YYNGEE. Trimming removed 1 base at V and 7 bases at J, with 9 bases between. This CDR3 region has 13 residues. In DNA, the CDR3 is TGTGCCAGCAGCGTAAGCGGTTTTAATGAGCAGTTCTTC. Translation: CASSVSGFNEQFF.

The chain carries TRBV5-1 and TRBJ1-2, with D perhaps TRBD1 (6 bases). Trimming cost V 0 bases and J 4 bases, with 13 bases left between them. CDR1 is SGHRS, CDR2 YFSETQ, per germline. The CDR3 loop spans 15 amino acids. In nucleotides, the CDR3 is TGCGCCAGCAGCTTGGCCGTCGGGGGCGCCTATGGCTACACCTTC. Translating gives CASSLAVGGAYGYTF.

This clone was picked up a small number of times. The chain combines TRBV2 with TRBJ1-5, with D uncertain. CDR1 SNHLY and CDR2 FYNNEI come from the germline V gene. The CDR3 is 13 residues long. V was cut by 4 bases and J by 4 bases, with 8 bases left in between. CDR3 DNA: TGTGCCAGCAGTGTAATCGAGAATCAGCCCCAGCATTTT. Its protein is CASSVIENQPQHF.